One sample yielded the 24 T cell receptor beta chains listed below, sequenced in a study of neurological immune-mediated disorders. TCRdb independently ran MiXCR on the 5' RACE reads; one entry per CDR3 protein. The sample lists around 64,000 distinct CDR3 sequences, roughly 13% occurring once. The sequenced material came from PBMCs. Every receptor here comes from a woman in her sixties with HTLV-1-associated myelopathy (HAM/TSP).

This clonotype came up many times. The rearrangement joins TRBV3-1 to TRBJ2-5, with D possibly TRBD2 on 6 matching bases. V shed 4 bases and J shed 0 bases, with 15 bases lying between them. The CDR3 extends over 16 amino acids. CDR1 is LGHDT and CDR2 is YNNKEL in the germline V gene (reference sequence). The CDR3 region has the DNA TGTGCCAGCAGCCCAGAACTCCGGGACTACCAAGAGACCCAGTACTTC. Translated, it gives CASSPELRDYQETQYF.

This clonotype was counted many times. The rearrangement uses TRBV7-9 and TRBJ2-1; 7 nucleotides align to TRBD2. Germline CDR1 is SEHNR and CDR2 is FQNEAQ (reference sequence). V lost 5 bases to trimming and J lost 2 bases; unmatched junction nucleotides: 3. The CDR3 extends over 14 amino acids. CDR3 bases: TGTGCCAGCAGCGCAAGCGGGACCTACAATGAGCAGTTCTTC. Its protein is CASSASGTYNEQFF.

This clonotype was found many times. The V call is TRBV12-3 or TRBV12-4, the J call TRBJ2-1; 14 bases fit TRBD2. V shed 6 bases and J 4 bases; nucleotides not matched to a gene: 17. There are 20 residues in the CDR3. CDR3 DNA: TGTGCCAGCAGCCCATCTTGGGGGACTAGCGGGAGTGAGGGGTACAATGAGCAGTTCTTC. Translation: CASSPSWGTSGSEGYNEQFF.

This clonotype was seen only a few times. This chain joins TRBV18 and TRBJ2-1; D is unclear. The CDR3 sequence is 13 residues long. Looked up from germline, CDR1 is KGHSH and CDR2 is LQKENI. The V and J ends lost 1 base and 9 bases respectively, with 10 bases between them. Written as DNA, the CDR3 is TGTGCCAGCTCACCACTCCTGGGCGGTGAGCAGTTCTTC. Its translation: CASSPLLGGEQFF.

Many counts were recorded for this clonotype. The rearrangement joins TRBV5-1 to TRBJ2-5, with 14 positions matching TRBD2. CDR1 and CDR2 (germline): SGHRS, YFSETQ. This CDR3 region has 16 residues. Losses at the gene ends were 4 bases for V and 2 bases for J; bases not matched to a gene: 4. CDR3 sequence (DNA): TGCGCCAGCAGCACAGGACTAGCGGGAGGACAAGAGACCCAGTACTTC. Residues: CASSTGLAGGQETQYF.

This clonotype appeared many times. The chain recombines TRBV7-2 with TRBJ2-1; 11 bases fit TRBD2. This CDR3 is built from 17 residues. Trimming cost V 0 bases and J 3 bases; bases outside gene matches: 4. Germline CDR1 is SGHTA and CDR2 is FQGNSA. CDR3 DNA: TGTGCCAGCAGCTTAGCTAGCGGGAGGGGGTTCTACAATGAGCAGTTCTTC. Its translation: CASSLASGRGFYNEQFF. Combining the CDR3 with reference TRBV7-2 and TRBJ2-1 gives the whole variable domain GAGVSQSPSNKVTEKGKDVELRCDPISGHTALYWYRQSLGQGLEFLIYFQGNSAPDKSGLPSDRFSAERTGGSVSTLTIQRTQQEDSAVYLCASSLASGRGFYNEQFFGPGTRLTVL.

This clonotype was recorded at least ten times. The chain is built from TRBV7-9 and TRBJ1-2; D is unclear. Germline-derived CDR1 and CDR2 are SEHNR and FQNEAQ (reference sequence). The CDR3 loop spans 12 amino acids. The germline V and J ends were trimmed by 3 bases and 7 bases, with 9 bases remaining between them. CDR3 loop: CASSFLGAGYTF. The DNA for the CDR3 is TGTGCCAGCAGCTTTTTAGGAGCTGGCTACACCTTC.

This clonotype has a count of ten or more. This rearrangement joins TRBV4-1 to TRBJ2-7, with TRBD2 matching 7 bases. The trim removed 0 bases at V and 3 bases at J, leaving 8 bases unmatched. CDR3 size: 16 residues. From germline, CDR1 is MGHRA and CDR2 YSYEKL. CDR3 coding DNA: TGCGCCAGCAGCCAAGATTCGGCTAGCGGCCTCTACGAGCAGTACTTC. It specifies CASSQDSASGLYEQYF.

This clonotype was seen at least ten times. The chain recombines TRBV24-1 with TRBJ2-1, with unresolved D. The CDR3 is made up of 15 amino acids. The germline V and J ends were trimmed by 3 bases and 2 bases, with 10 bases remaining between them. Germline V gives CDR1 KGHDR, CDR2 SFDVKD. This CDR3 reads CATSDSGVPYNEQFF. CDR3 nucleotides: TGTGCCACCAGTGATAGTGGGGTTCCCTACAATGAGCAGTTCTTC.

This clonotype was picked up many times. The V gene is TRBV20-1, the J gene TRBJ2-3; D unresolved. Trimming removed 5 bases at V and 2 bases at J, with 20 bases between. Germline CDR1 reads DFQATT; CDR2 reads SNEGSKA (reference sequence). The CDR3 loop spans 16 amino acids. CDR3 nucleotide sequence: TGCAGTGCTGTCCACCTTAGCAGAGGATTCACAGATACGCAGTATTTT. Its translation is CSAVHLSRGFTDTQYF.

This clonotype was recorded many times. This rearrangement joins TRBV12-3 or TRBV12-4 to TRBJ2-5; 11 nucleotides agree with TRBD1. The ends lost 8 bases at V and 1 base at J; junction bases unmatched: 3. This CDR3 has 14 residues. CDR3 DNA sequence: TGTGCCAGCCGGGACAGGGGGGTCCAAGAGACCCAGTACTTC. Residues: CASRDRGVQETQYF.

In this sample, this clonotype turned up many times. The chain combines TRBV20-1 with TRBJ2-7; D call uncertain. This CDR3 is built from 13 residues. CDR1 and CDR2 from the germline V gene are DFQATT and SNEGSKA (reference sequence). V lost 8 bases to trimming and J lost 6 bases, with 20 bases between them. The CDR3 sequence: CSYLRDRTFEQYF. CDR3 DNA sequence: TGCAGTTATCTCCGAGACCGGACGTTCGAGCAGTACTTC.

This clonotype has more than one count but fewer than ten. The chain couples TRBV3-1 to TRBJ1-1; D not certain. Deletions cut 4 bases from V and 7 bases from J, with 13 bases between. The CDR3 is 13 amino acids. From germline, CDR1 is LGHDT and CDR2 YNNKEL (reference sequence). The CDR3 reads CASSRTAISEAFF. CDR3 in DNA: TGTGCCAGCAGCCGAACAGCGATTAGTGAAGCTTTCTTT. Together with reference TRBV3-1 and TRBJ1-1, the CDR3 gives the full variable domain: DTAVSQTPKYLVTQMGNDKSIKCEQNLGHDTMYWYKQDSKKFLKIMFSYNNKELIINETVPNRFSPKSPDKAHLNLHINSLELGDSAVYFCASSRTAISEAFFGQGTRLTVV.

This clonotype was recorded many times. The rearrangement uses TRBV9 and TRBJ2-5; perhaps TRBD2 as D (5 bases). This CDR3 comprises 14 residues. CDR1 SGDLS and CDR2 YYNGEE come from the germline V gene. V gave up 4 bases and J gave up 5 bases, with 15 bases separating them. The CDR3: CASSQTPTRETQYF. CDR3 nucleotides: TGTGCCAGCAGCCAGACCCCAACTAGGGAGACCCAGTACTTC.

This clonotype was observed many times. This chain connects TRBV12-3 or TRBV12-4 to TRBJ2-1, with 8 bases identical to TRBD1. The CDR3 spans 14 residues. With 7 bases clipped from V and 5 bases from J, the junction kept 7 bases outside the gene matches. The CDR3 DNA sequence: TGTGCCAGCACACGGACAGGGAGTAACAATGAGCAGTTCTTC. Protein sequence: CASTRTGSNNEQFF.

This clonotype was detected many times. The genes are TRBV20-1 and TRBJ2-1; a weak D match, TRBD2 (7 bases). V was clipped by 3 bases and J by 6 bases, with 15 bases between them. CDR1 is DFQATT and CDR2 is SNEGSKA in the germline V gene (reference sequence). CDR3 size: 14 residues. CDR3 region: CSASSGRGGNEQFF. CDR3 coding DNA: TGCAGTGCTAGTTCGGGGAGGGGGGGCAATGAGCAGTTCTTC.

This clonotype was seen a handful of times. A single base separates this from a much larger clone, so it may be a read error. CDR3 loop: CASSYPSGYSYEQYF. In DNA, the CDR3 is TGTGCCAGCAGTTACCCTAGCGGTTATTCCTACGAGCAGTACTTC. The V call is TRBV6-5, the J call TRBJ2-7, with 7 bases fitting TRBD2. There are 15 residues in the CDR3. The ends lost 2 bases at V and 1 base at J; junction bases unmatched: 5. CDR1 and CDR2 (germline): MNHEY, SVGAGI.

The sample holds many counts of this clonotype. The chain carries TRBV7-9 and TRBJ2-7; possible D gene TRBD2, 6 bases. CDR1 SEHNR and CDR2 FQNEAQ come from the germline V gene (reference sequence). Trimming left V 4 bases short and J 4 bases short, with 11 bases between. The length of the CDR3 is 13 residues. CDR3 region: CASSSRGGYEQYF. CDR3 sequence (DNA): TGTGCCAGCAGCTCCCGGGGAGGTTACGAGCAGTACTTC.

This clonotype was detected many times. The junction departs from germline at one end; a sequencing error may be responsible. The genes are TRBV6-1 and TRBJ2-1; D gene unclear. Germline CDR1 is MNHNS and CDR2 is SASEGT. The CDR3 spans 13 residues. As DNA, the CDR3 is TGTGCCAGCAGGGAAGGGATCAACAATGAGCAGTTCTTC. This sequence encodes CASREGINNEQFF.

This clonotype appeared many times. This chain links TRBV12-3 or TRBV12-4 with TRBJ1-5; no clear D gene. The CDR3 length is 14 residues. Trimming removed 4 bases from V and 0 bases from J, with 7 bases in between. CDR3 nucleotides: TGTGCCAGCAGTTCCGGGTATAGCAATCAGCCCCAGCATTTT. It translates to CASSSGYSNQPQHF.

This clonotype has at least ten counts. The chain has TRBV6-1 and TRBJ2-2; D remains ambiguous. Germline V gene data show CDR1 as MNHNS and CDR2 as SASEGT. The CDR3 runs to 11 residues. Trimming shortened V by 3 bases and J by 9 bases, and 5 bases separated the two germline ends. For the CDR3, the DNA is TGTGCCAGCAGTGATTTGTGGGAGCTGTTTTTT. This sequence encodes CASSDLWELFF.

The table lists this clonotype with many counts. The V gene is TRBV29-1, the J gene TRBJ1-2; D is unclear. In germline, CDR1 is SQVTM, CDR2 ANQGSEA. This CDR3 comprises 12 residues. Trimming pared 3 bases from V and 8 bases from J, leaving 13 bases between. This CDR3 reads CSVDSPASGYTF. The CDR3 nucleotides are TGCAGCGTTGACAGTCCCGCCTCGGGCTACACCTTC.

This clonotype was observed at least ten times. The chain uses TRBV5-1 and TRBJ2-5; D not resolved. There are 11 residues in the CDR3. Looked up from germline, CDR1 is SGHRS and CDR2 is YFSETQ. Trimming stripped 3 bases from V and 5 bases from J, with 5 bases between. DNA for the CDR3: TGCGCCAGCAGCTCTGTCGAGACCCAGTACTTC. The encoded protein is CASSSVETQYF.

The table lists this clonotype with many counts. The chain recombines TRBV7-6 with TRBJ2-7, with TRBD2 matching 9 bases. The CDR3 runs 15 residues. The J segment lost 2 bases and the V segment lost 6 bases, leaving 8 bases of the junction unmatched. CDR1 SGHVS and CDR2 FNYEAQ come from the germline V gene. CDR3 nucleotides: TGTGCCAGCAGTTCCGGGCGGGAGGGGGCCTACGAGCAGTACTTC. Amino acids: CASSSGREGAYEQYF. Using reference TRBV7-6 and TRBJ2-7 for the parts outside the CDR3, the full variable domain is GAGVSQSPRYKVTKRGQDVALRCDPISGHVSLYWYRQALGQGPEFLTYFNYEAQQDKSGLPNDRFSAERPEGSISTLTIQRTEQRDSAMYRCASSSGREGAYEQYFGPGTRLTVT.